The present T cell receptor (beta chain) was sequenced within a study of T cells after yellow fever vaccination. V was cut by 7 bases and J by 2 bases, with 14 bases left in between. This CDR3 has 14 amino acids. Per germline, CDR1 LNHDA and CDR2 SQIVND (reference sequence). Study-wide results and caveats: Post-booster samples contained most primary-vaccination clones (approximately 97% CD4, 88% CD8). Faster peaking, at day 5 versus 15, marked a secondary response that was weaker. Within the sorted memory subsets, almost all vaccine-responding clonotypes could not be detected on day 0.

The sample holds many counts of this clonotype. TCRdb called the 5' RACE reads again in MiXCR, with one record for every CDR3 protein. The table records tens of thousands of distinct CDR3 sequences, less than 7% of them present only once. V gene TRBV19 combines with J gene TRBJ1-2; D not certain. This TCR derives from a man aged 30-40 years who received the YFV17D yellow fever vaccine. This specimen consisted of PBMCs, either bulk or a sorted T-cell subset (CD4+, CD8+, memory, or dextramer-sorted; not recorded which), obtained 15 days after the yellow fever booster vaccination. CDR3 bases: TGTGCCAGTACCCCACACCCGAAGAACTATGGCTACACCTTC. Its translation is CASTPHPKNYGYTF.